This T cell receptor beta chain was retrieved from a study of blood T cell repertoires in COVID-19. As for the study in general: In each case, the material was cDNA or gDNA derived from T cells, B-cell-depleted T cells, or PBMCs.

Original analysis: Nucleated cell counts were estimated from reference gene primer amplification. The data were produced by immunoSEQ multiplex PCR, yet TCRdb's version contains in-frame clones alone and is incomplete. V and J calls and clone size are given by that table; D and trimming were obtained from the DNA. Of approximately 130,000 clones in the sample, around 81% were seen once. The sequencing sample was made of peripheral blood. This clonotype was obtained from a man aged 40-49 years with active or convalescent COVID-19.

The CDR3 coding sequence is TGTGCCAGCAGCTTGGGGACAGGGACCTACAATGAGCAGTTCTTC. Translating it yields CASSLGTGTYNEQFF. The genes are TRBV3-1 (or the pseudogene TRBV3-2) and TRBJ2-1, with 9 bases lining up with TRBD1. CDR1 and CDR2 from the germline V gene are LGHDT and YNNKEL (reference sequence). The V gene end was trimmed by 5 bases and the J gene end by 2 bases; junction bases not matched to a gene: 4. The CDR3 loop spans 15 amino acids.